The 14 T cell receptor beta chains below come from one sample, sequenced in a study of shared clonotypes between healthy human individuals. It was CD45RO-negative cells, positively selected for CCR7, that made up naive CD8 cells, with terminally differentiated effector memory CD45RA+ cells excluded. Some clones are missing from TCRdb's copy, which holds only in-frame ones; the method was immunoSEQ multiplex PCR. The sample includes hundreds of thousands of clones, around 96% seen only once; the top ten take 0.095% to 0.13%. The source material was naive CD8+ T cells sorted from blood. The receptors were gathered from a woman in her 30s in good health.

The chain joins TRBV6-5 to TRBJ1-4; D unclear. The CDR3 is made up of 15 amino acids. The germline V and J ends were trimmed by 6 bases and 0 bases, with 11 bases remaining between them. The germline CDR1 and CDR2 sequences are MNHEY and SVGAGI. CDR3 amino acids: CASRPLETTNEKLFF. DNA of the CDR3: TGTGCCAGCAGACCCCTTGAAACAACTAATGAAAAACTGTTTTTT.

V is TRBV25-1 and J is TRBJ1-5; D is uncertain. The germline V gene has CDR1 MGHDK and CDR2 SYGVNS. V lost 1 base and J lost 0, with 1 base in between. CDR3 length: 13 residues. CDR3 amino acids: CASSEFSNQPQHF. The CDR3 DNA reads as TGTGCCAGCAGTGAATTTAGCAATCAGCCCCAGCATTTT. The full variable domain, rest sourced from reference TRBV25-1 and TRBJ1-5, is EADIYQTPRYLVIGTGKKITLECSQTMGHDKMYWYQQDPGMELHLIHYSYGVNSTEKGDLSSESTVSRIRTEHFPLTLESARPSHTSQYLCASSEFSNQPQHFGDGTRLSIL.

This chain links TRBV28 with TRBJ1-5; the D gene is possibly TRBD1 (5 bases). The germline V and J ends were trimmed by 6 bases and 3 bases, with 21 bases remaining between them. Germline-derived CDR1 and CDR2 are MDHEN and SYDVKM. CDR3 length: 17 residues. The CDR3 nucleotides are TGTGCCAGCAGCCAAGGTGTCCAGGGAAGAATCAATCAGCCCCAGCATTTT. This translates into CASSQGVQGRINQPQHF.

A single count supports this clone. CDR3 sequence: CASSLKLAGVREQYF. CDR3 bases: TGCGCCAGCAGCCTGAAACTAGCGGGAGTTAGGGAGCAGTACTTC. V gene TRBV5-1 combines with J gene TRBJ2-7, with 11 bases lining up with TRBD2. The V and J ends lost 4 bases and 7 bases, in that order; junction bases with no gene match: 10. The CDR3 totals 15 residues. CDR1 is SGHRS and CDR2 is YFSETQ in the germline V gene.

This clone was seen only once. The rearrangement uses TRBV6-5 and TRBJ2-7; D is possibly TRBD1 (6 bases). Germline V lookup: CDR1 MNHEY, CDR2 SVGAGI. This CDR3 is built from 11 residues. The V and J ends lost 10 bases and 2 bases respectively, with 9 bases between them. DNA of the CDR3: TGTGCCACAGGGGACACCTACGAGCAGTACTTC. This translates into CATGDTYEQYF.

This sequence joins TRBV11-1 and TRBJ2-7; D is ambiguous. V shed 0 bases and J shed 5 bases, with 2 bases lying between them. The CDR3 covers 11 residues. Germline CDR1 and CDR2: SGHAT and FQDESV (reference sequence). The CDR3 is CASSLAHEQYF. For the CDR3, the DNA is TGTGCCAGCAGCTTAGCCCACGAGCAGTACTTC.

The DNA for the CDR3 is TGTGCCAGCAGCTTCGTGCTAGCCATCTTAGCATACAATGAGCAGTTCTTC. Amino acid sequence: CASSFVLAILAYNEQFF. The chain uses TRBV7-9 and TRBJ2-1; maybe TRBD2 (5 bases). Trimming cost V 3 bases and J 4 bases, with 19 bases left between them. Germline V CDR1 and CDR2: SEHNR, FQNEAQ (reference sequence). The CDR3 has 17 residues.

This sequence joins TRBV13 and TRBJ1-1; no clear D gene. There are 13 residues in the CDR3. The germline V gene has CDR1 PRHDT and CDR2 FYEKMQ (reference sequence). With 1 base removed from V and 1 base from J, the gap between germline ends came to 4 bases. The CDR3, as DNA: TGTGCCAGCAGCTTAGCAGAGAACACTGAAGCTTTCTTT. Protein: CASSLAENTEAFF.

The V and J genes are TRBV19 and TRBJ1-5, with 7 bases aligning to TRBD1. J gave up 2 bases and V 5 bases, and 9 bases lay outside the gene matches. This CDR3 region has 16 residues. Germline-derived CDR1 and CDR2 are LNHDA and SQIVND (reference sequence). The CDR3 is CASSSDYRGGNQPQHF. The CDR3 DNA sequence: TGTGCCAGTAGTTCGGATTACAGGGGTGGCAATCAGCCCCAGCATTTT.

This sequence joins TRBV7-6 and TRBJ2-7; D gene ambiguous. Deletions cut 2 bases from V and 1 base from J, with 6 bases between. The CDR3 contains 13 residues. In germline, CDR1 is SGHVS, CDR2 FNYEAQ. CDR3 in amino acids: CASSLTSSYEQYF. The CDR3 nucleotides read TGTGCCAGCAGCTTAACGTCTTCCTACGAGCAGTACTTC.

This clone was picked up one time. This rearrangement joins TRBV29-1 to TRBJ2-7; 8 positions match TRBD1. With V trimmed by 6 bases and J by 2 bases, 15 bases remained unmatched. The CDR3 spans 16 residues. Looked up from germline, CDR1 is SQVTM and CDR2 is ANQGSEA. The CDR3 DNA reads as TGCAGCGTGGCAGGGGGCCTGTCAGGGCCCACCTACGAGCAGTACTTC. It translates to CSVAGGLSGPTYEQYF.

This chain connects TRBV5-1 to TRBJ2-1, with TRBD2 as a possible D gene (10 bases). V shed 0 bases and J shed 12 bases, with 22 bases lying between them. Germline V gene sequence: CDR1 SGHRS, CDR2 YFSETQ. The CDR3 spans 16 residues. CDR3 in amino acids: CASSLGDRVRLAGQFF. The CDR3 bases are TGCGCCAGCAGCTTGGGGGACAGGGTCCGACTAGCGGGGCAGTTCTTC. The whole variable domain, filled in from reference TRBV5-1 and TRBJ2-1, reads KAGVTQTPRYLIKTRGQQVTLSCSPISGHRSVSWYQQTPGQGLQFLFEYFSETQRNKGNFPGRFSGRQFSNSRSEMNVSTLELGDSALYLCASSLGDRVRLAGQFFGPGTRLTVL.

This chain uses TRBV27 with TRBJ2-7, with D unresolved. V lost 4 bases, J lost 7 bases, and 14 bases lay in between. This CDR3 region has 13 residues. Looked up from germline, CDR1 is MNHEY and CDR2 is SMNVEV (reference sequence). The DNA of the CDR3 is TGTGCCAGCAGTTCCGGGTTTGGTAGGGAGCAGTACTTC. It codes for CASSSGFGREQYF.

The CDR3 spells CASSLRTSGTYQETQYF. For the CDR3, the DNA is TGTGCCAGCAGCTTGAGGACTAGCGGGACCTACCAAGAGACCCAGTACTTC. The rearrangement joins TRBV7-2 to TRBJ2-5; 12 bases agree with TRBD2. Germline lookup yields CDR1 SGHTA and CDR2 FQGNSA. V lost 3 bases, J lost 0 bases, and 5 bases stayed unmatched. The CDR3 is made up of 17 amino acids.